This TCR beta chain was captured by sequencing in a study of T-cell memory formation after mild COVID-19. Study-wide findings and caveats: Researchers found some responding clones in pre-infection memory, a sign that cross-reactive memory joined.

This clonotype came up a few times. Its antigen is undetermined. TCRdb processed the 5' RACE reads anew with MiXCR; each CDR3 protein has one entry. The sample shows fewer than 700,000 distinct CDR3 sequences, roughly 21% of them seen only once. The CDR3 loop spans 14 amino acids. Per the germline V gene, CDR1 is SGHDT and CDR2 is YYEEEE. The V end was cut by 4 bases, the J end by 3 bases, with 13 bases between. Sample: PBMCs or a T cell subset sorted from them (not recorded which). The sequence came from an adult woman who had mild COVID-19 (a few samples of this study predate the infection). Cell type and time point are not known. This rearrangement joins TRBV5-6 to TRBJ1-2; the D gene is possibly TRBD1 (6 bases). The CDR3 protein is CASSGTGSDYGYTF. For the CDR3, the DNA is TGTGCCAGCAGCGGCACAGGGTCCGACTATGGCTACACCTTC. Variable domain in full (rest from reference TRBV5-6 and TRBJ1-2): DAGVTQSPTHLIKTRGQQVTLRCSPKSGHDTVSWYQQALGQGPQFIFQYYEEEERQRGNFPDRFSGHQFPNYSSELNVNALLLGDSALYLCASSGTGSDYGYTFGSGTRLTVV.